A single sample gave rise to the 11 T cell receptor beta chains below, sequenced in a study of cytomegalovirus exposure and HLA in healthy donors. A multiplex PCR was run with 60 Vbeta primers and 13 Jbeta primers. Produced via immunoSEQ multiplex PCR; TCRdb's table is partial and in-frame only. This sample's table has 100,000 to 150,000 clones. The sample consisted of PBMCs. The receptors were sampled from a man aged 30 to 39 in good health and CMV-seronegative.

The chain combines TRBV7-9 with TRBJ1-2; 10 bases line up with TRBD1. Germline V CDR1 and CDR2: SEHNR, FQNEAQ (reference sequence). V shed 5 bases, J shed 2 bases, and the junction held 5 bases outside the gene matches. The CDR3 consists of 15 residues. CDR3 sequence (DNA): TGTGCCAGCAGCCGCTGGGACAGGGGAAACTATGGCTACACCTTC. This translates into CASSRWDRGNYGYTF.

The chain links TRBV28 to TRBJ1-2, with a possible D match to TRBD1 (6 bases). The CDR3 runs to 16 residues. The V end lost 3 bases, the J end lost 2 bases, and 16 bases lay between the germline ends. Germline loops: CDR1 MDHEN, CDR2 SYDVKM. In DNA form, the CDR3 reads TGTGCCAGCAGTTTTGGGGGGGGCGCTCGGAACTATGGCTACACCTTC. Amino acids: CASSFGGGARNYGYTF.

The DNA for the CDR3 is TGTGCCAGCAGCTTAGGAGGTGACAGGGTCTATGGCTACACCTTC. Protein sequence: CASSLGGDRVYGYTF. The V gene is TRBV7-9, the J gene TRBJ1-2; 7 nucleotides match TRBD1. V lost 1 base and J lost 4; bases outside the gene matches: 6. Germline-derived CDR1 and CDR2 are SEHNR and FQNEAQ (reference sequence). CDR3 size: 15 residues. The full variable domain, in which reference TRBV7-9 and TRBJ1-2 provide the parts outside the CDR3, is DTGVSQNPRHKITKRGQNVTFRCDPISEHNRLYWYRQTLGQGPEFLTYFQNEAQLEKSRLLSDRFSAERPKGSFSTLEIQRTEQGDSAMYLCASSLGGDRVYGYTFGSGTRLTVV.

The chain has TRBV29-1 and TRBJ1-2; TRBD1 agrees at 7 bases. In germline, CDR1 is SQVTM, CDR2 ANQGSEA. CDR3 size: 17 residues. The J segment lost 0 bases and the V segment lost 1 base, leaving 11 bases of the junction unmatched. The DNA for the CDR3 is TGCAGCGTTGAAGGGGGGGCGACAGGGCCAGCTAACTATGGCTACACCTTC. Amino acid sequence: CSVEGGATGPANYGYTF.

The chain has TRBV28 and TRBJ1-2; 7 bases agree with TRBD1. Trimming at V came to 6 bases and at J to 5 bases, leaving 3 bases not matched to a gene. CDR1 and CDR2 from the germline V gene are MDHEN and SYDVKM. The CDR3 is 12 residues long. CDR3: CASRTGVYGYTF. The CDR3 DNA reads as TGTGCCAGCAGAACAGGGGTGTATGGCTACACCTTC.

This chain joins TRBV28 and TRBJ1-4, with D possibly being TRBD1 (5 bases). The CDR3 totals 15 residues. The V end lost 7 bases, the J end lost 8 bases, and 20 bases lay between the germline ends. Germline-derived CDR1 and CDR2 are MDHEN and SYDVKM. Written as DNA, the CDR3 is TGTGCCAGCATCACTGGGGGGGGAGGAAGGGAAAAACTGTTTTTT. Protein: CASITGGGGREKLFF.

The chain is built from TRBV2 and TRBJ2-1; 7 bases map to TRBD2. V was clipped by 3 bases and J by 2 bases; unmatched bases: 4. The germline V gene encodes CDR1 SNHLY and CDR2 FYNNEI. CDR3 size: 15 residues. The CDR3 region is CASSDSREPYNEQFF. The CDR3 coding sequence is TGTGCCAGCAGTGATTCGCGGGAGCCCTACAATGAGCAGTTCTTC.

The chain employs TRBV6-1 and TRBJ1-2, with TRBD1 matching over 7 bases. The trim removed 4 bases at V and 4 bases at J, leaving 9 bases unmatched. The CDR3 is 15 amino acids. The germline V gene has CDR1 MNHNS and CDR2 SASEGT. The CDR3 here is CASSVTAPGGYGYTF. The CDR3 DNA sequence: TGTGCCAGCAGTGTTACAGCCCCAGGGGGCTATGGCTACACCTTC.

V is TRBV9 and J is TRBJ1-2; D possibly corresponds to TRBD1 (5 bases). V was shortened by 5 bases and J by 8 bases, with 10 bases between the two germline ends. In germline, CDR1 is SGDLS, CDR2 YYNGEE. This CDR3 is built from 11 residues. CDR3 amino acids: CASRRTSGYTF. CDR3 DNA: TGTGCCAGCAGACGGACATCCGGCTACACCTTC.

The chain carries TRBV19 and TRBJ2-7; tentatively, D is TRBD1 (6 bases). The CDR3 consists of 17 residues. Deletions cut 3 bases from V and 1 base from J, with 19 bases between. Germline values: CDR1 LNHDA, CDR2 SQIVND (reference sequence). The chain's CDR3 is CASSITGTHMESYEQYF. In nucleotides, the CDR3 is TGTGCCAGTAGTATCACAGGGACCCATATGGAATCCTACGAGCAGTACTTC.

The CDR3 loop reads CASRHETGIYGYTF. As DNA, the CDR3 is TGTGCCAGCAGGCACGAGACAGGAATCTATGGCTACACCTTC. The chain links TRBV6-5 to TRBJ1-2, with a tentative D call TRBD1 (6 bases). Germline lookup yields CDR1 MNHEY and CDR2 SVGAGI. The CDR3 sequence is 14 residues long. V lost 6 bases, J lost 4 bases, and 15 bases lay in between.